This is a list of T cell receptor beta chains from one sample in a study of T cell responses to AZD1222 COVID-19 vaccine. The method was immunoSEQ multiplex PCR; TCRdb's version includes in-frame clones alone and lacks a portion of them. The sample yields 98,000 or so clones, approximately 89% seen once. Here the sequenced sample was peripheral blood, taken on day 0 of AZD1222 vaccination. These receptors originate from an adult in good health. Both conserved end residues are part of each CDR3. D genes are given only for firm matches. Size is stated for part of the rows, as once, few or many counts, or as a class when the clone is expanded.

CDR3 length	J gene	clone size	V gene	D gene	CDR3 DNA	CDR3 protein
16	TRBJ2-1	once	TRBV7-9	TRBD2	TGTGCCAGCAGCTTAAACGCGGGAGGGCCGAGGAATGAGCAGTTCTTC	CASSLNAGGPRNEQFF
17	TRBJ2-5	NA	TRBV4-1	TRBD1	TGCGCCAGCAGCCAAGACGGACCGAGACAGGGTCAAGAGACCCAGTACTTC	CASSQDGPRQGQETQYF
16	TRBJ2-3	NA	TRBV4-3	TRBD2	TGCGCCAGCAGCCCTGAACTAGCGGGGGTTTTAGATACGCAGTATTTT	CASSPELAGVLDTQYF
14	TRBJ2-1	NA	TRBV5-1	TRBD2	TGCGCCAGCAGCACTAGCGGGAGCTGGAATGAGCAGTTCTTC	CASSTSGSWNEQFF
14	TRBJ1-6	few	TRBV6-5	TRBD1	TGTGCCAGCAGCCAGACAGGGGGTGATTCACCCCTCCACTTT	CASSQTGGDSPLHF
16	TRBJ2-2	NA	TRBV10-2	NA	TGCGCCAGCAGTGACTTTGGAGTTACGAACACCGGGGAGCTGTTTTTT	CASSDFGVTNTGELFF
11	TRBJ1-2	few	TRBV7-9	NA	TGTGCCAGCAGCCTCCGGGGAGGGAACACCTTC	CASSLRGGNTF
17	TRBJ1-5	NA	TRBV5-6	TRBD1	TGTGCCAGCAGCCAGGGGGCCGGGAAAAATAGCAATCAGCCCCAGCATTTT	CASSQGAGKNSNQPQHF
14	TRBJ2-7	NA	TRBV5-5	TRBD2	TGTGCCAGCAGCTTGGCCTCTTTTAGCGGGAGGTCGTACTTC	CASSLASFSGRSYF
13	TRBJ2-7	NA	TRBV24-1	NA	TGTGCCACCCAAGCCCCGAGCGGGTACGAGCAGTACTTC	CATQAPSGYEQYF
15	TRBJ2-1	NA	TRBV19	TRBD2	TGTGCCAGCGCTCCCTTGAGCGGGGGTTACAATGAGCAGTTCTTC	CASAPLSGGYNEQFF
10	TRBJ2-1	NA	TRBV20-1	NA	TGCAGTGCTAGCGAAACAGAGCAGTTCTTC	CSASETEQFF
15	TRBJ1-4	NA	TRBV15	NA	TGTGCCACCAGCAGAGCCGGGACAAGCAATGAAAAACTGTTTTTT	CATSRAGTSNEKLFF
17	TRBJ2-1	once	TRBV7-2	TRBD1	TGTGCCAGCAGCTTAGTCGGGGGACAGGGCTCCTACAATGAGCAGTTCTTC	CASSLVGGQGSYNEQFF
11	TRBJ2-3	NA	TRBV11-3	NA	TGTGCCAGCGGAACCGCAGATACGCAGTATTTT	CASGTADTQYF
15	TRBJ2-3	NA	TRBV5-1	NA	TGCGCCAGCAGCCCCGAAGCGGAGAACACAGATACGCAGTATTTT	CASSPEAENTDTQYF
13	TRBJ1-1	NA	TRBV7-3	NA	TGTGCCAGCAGCCTCACAGGGAACACTGAAGCTTTCTTT	CASSLTGNTEAFF
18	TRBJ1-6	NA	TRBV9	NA	TGTGCCAGCAGCCCCGCGGGGGGGCCGATCGGTGGTAATTCACCCCTCCACTTT	CASSPAGGPIGGNSPLHF
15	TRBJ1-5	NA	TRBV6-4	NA	TGTGCCAGTTTTCAACAGACGCGGTGCAATCAGCCCCAGCATTTT	CASFQQTRCNQPQHF
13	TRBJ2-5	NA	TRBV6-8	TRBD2	TGTCGAGCGGGAGGGCCGGACCAAGAGACCCAGTACTTC	CRAGGPDQETQYF
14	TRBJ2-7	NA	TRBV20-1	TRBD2	TGCAGTGCTAGTCCACTAGCGGCTGCCTACGAGCAGTACTTC	CSASPLAAAYEQYF
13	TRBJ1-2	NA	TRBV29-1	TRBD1	TGCAGCGGAGGGGACAGGGCGTCCTATGGCTACACCTTC	CSGGDRASYGYTF
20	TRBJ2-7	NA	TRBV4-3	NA	TGCGCCAGCAGCCAAGCTTATCATGGGGGGACCGGGACATTAGGGTACGAGCAGTACTTC	CASSQAYHGGTGTLGYEQYF
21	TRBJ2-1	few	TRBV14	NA	TGTGCCAGCAGCCAAGATTTGAGGGGGGCGCAAAGGAGACCTCGATCCAATGAGCAGTTCTTC	CASSQDLRGAQRRPRSNEQFF
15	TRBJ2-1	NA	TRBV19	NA	TGTGCCAGTAGTGTTGGCACCGGACAGAACAATGAGCAGTTCTTC	CASSVGTGQNNEQFF
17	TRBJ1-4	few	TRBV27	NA	TGTGCCAGCAGACGACGCGGGGCAGCAGCCTATAATGAAAAACTGTTTTTT	CASRRRGAAAYNEKLFF
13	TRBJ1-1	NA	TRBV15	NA	TGTGCCACCAGCAGGCTTAGGAACACTGAAGCTTTCTTT	CATSRLRNTEAFF
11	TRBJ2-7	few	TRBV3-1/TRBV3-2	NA	TGTGCCAGCAGCCACTTGGGGACAAGATACTTC	CASSHLGTRYF
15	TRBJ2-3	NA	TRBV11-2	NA	TGTGCCAGCAGCTTACCGAAACAGGGCCCAGATACGCAGTATTTT	CASSLPKQGPDTQYF
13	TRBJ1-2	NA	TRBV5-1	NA	TGCGCCAGCAGAAGGGAGGTTAACTATGGCTACACCTTC	CASRREVNYGYTF
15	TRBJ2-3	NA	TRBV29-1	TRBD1	TGCAGCGTTGGCTCGGGACAGGGGAGCCCAGATACGCAGTATTTT	CSVGSGQGSPDTQYF
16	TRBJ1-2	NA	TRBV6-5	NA	TGTGCCAGCAGTTACTCGGATAGGCTAGCCAGGGATGGCTACACCTTC	CASSYSDRLARDGYTF
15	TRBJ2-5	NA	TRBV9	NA	TGTGCCAGCAGCGTAGACCAAAGGGTAGGGGAGACCCAGTACTTC	CASSVDQRVGETQYF
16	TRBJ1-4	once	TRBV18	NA	TGTGCCAGCTCATCGACAGCGCTCGACCGTAATGAAAAACTGTTTTTT	CASSSTALDRNEKLFF
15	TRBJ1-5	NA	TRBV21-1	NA	TGTGCCAGCAGCTCAACCAAGTCTAGCAATCAGCCCCAGCATTTT	CASSSTKSSNQPQHF
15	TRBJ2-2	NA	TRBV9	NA	TGTGCCAGCAGCGTAGAAAGTCGAGGAGCCGGGGAGCTGTTTTTT	CASSVESRGAGELFF
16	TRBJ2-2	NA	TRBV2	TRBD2	TGTGCCAGCAGTGGGACTAGCGGGCGGAACACCGGGGAGCTGTTTTTT	CASSGTSGRNTGELFF
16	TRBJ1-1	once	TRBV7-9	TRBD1	TGTGCCAGCAGCGCTCGGACAGGGATCGGTGGCACTGAAGCTTTCTTT	CASSARTGIGGTEAFF
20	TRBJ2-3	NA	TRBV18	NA	TGTGCCAGCTCACCACAACTGGTATCCCCGACAAGCTCTAGCACAGATACGCAGTATTTT	CASSPQLVSPTSSSTDTQYF
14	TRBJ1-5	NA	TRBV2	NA	TGTGCCAGCAGTGAATGGGTTAGCAATCAGCCCCAGCATTTT	CASSEWVSNQPQHF
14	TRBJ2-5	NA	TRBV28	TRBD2	TGTGCCAGCAGCCTAGCGGGGGGGCTGGAGACCCAGTACTTC	CASSLAGGLETQYF
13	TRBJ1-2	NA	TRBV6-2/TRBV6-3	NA	TGTGCCAGCAGCATGATGGGATTCCATGGCTACACCTTC	CASSMMGFHGYTF
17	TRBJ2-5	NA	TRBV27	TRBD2	TGTGCCAGCAGTCCAGGGGCTCTAGCGGGAGTTCGAGAGACCCAGTACTTC	CASSPGALAGVRETQYF
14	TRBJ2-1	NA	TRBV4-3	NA	TGCGCCAGCAGCCAAGCGTATCAGGCCCTTGGGCAGTTCTTC	CASSQAYQALGQFF
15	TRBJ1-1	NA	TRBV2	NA	TGTGCCAGGCGAGCAGGGGAGATAATGAACACTGAAGCTTTCTTT	CARRAGEIMNTEAFF
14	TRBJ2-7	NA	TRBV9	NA	TGTGCCAGCAGCGTAGACCCAGGGATGTACGAGCAGTACTTC	CASSVDPGMYEQYF
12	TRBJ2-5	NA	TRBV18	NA	TGTGCCAGCTCACGGTACCAAGAGACCCAGTACTTC	CASSRYQETQYF
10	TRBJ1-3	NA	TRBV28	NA	TGTGCCAGCAGTCGCAACACCATATATTTT	CASSRNTIYF
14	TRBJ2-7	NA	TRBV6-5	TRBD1	TGTGCCAGCAGTTACACGACAGGGGGCAACGAGCAGTACTTC	CASSYTTGGNEQYF
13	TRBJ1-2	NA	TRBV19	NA	TGTGCCAGTAGTATAGGAGGGAACCATGGCTACACCTTC	CASSIGGNHGYTF
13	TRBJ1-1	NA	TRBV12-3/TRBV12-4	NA	TGTGCCAGCAGTTGGCCCGGGGGCACTGAAGCTTTCTTT	CASSWPGGTEAFF
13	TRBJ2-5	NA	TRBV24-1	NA	TGTGCCACCAGAGAGCAATGGGGAGAGACCCAGTACTTC	CATREQWGETQYF
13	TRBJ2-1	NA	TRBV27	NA	TGTGCCAGCAGTCCACGACCCCGCCTGGAGCAGTTCTTC	CASSPRPRLEQFF
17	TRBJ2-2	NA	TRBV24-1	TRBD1	TGTGCCACCAGTGACCCCGACAGGGGGACTGGGGCCGGGGAGCTGTTTTTT	CATSDPDRGTGAGELFF
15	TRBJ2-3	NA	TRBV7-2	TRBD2	TGTGCCAGCAGCTTAGTAGCGGGATGGACAGATACGCAGTATTTT	CASSLVAGWTDTQYF
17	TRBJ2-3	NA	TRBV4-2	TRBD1	TGTGCCAGCAGCCAGTCTACAGGGGGAAAGAGCACAGATACGCAGTATTTT	CASSQSTGGKSTDTQYF
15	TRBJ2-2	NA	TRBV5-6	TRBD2	TGTGCCAGCAGCTTGGTGTCTAGCGGGGCTGGGGAGCTGTTTTTT	CASSLVSSGAGELFF